The next 3 T cell receptor beta chains were all read from a single sample in a study of OX40 agonist ivuxolimab in advanced cancers. Sequencing was performed with immunoSEQ multiplex PCR; in TCRdb, only in-frame clones are kept and a portion is missing. The sample yields under 75,000 clones, around 86% seen once. The sequencing here drew on CD4+ or CD8+ T cells sorted from blood, taken in a trial of the OX40 agonist ivuxolimab. These receptors originate from an adult with an advanced solid tumor such as melanoma, head and neck, liver or kidney cancer.

The gene calls are TRBV19 and TRBJ1-6; no clear D gene. The V gene's germline CDR1 is LNHDA and CDR2 SQIVND (reference sequence). Trimming pared 2 bases from V and 0 bases from J, leaving 8 bases between. There are 16 residues in the CDR3. CDR3 sequence reads: CASSISGNSYNSPLHF. The CDR3 region has the DNA TGTGCCAGTAGTATATCCGGGAACTCCTATAATTCACCCCTCCACTTT.

This clone appeared once. The V call is TRBV5-4, the J call TRBJ2-3, with 8 positions matching TRBD2. Germline values: CDR1 SGHNT, CDR2 YYREEE (reference sequence). The CDR3 has 16 residues. Germline trimming cut 3 bases from V and 2 bases from J; bases unmatched to any gene: 8. In nucleotides, the CDR3 is TGTGCCAGCAGCTCGAGGGTAGCGGGAACCACAGATACGCAGTATTTT. It is translated as CASSSRVAGTTDTQYF.

The CDR3 DNA follows: TGTGCCAGTAGCCTGAGGCGGGGGTTAAATGAGCAGTTCTTC. It yields the protein CASSLRRGLNEQFF. The chain recombines TRBV19 with TRBJ2-1; 7 nucleotides agree with TRBD2. Per the germline V gene, CDR1 is LNHDA and CDR2 is SQIVND (reference sequence). With V trimmed by 6 bases and J by 7 bases, 9 bases remained unmatched. The CDR3 totals 14 residues. Supplemented by reference TRBV19 and TRBJ2-1, the full variable domain reads DGGITQSPKYLFRKEGQNVTLSCEQNLNHDAMYWYRQDPGQGLRLIYYSQIVNDFQKGDIAEGYSVSREKKESFPLTVTSAQKNPTAFYLCASSLRRGLNEQFFGPGTRLTVL.